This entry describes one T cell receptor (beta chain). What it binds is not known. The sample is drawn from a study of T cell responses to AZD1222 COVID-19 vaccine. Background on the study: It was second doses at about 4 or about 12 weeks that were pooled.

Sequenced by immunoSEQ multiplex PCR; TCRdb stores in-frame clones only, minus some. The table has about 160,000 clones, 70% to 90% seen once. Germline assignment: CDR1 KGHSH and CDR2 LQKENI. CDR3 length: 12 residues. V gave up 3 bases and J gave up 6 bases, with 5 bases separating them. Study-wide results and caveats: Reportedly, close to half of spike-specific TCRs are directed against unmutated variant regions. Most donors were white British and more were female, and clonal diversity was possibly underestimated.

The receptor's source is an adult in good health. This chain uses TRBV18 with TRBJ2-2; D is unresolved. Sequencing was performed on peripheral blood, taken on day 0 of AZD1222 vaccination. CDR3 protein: CASSPVSGELFF. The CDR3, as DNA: TGTGCCAGCTCACCGGTTTCCGGGGAGCTGTTTTTT.